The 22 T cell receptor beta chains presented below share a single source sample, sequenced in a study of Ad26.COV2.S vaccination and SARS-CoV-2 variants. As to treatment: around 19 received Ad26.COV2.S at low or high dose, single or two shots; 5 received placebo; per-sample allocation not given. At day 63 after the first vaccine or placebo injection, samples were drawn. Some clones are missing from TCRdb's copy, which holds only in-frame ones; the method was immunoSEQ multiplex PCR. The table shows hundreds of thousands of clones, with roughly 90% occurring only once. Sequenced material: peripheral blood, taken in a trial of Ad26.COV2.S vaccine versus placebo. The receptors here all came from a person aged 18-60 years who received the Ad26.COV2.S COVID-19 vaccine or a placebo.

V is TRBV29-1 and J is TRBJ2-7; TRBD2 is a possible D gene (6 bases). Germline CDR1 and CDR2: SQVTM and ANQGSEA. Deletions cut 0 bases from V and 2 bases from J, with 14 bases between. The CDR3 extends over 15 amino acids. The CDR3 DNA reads TGCAGCGTTGAAGACACCGGGACTGACACCTACGAGCAGTACTTC. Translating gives CSVEDTGTDTYEQYF.

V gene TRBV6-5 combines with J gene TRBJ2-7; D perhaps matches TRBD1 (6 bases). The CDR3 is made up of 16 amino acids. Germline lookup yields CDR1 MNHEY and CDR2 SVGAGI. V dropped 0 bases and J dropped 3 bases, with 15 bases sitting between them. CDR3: CASSYSYRAPGYEQYF. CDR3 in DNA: TGTGCCAGCAGTTACTCATACAGGGCCCCCGGCTACGAGCAGTACTTC.

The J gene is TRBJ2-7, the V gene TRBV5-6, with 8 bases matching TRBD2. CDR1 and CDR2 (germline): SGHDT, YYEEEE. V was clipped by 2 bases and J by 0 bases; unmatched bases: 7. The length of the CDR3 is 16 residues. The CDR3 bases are TGTGCCAGCAGCTTAGGGGAGCGGGGGAGCTCCTACGAGCAGTACTTC. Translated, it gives CASSLGERGSSYEQYF.

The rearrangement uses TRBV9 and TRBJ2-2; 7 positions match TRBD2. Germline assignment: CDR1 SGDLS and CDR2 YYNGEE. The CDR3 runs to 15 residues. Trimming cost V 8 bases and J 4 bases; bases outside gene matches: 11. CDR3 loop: CASNPGPGGTGELFF. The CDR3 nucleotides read TGTGCCAGTAATCCGGGACCGGGGGGCACCGGGGAGCTGTTTTTT.

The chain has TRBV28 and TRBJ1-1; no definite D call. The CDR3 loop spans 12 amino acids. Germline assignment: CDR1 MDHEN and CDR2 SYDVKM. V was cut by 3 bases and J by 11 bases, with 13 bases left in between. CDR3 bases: TGTGCCAGCAGTTTCGGGCCACCACCCGCTTTCTTT. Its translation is CASSFGPPPAFF.

The CDR3 here is CASSWDSTYEQYF. The DNA for the CDR3 is TGTGCCAGCAGTTGGGACAGTACCTACGAGCAGTACTTC. The genes are TRBV12-3 or TRBV12-4 and TRBJ2-7; 7 bases line up with TRBD1. The length of the CDR3 is 13 residues. The J segment lost 2 bases and the V segment lost 4 bases, leaving 2 bases of the junction unmatched.

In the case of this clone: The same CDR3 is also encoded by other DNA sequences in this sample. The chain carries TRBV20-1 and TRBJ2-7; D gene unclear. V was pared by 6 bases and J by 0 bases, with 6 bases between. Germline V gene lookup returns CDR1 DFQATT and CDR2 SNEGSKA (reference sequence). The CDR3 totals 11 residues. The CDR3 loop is CSARLSYEQYF. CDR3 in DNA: TGCAGTGCAAGGCTCTCCTACGAGCAGTACTTC.

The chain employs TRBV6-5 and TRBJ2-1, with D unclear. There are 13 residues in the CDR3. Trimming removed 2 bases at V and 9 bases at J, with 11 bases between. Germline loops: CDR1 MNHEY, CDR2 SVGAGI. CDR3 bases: TGTGCCAGCAGTTACCAAAGTTCCAGTGAGCAGTTCTTC. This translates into CASSYQSSSEQFF.

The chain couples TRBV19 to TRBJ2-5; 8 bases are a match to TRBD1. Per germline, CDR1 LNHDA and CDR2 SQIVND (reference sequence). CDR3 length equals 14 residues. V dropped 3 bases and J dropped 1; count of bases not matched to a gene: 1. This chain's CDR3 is CASSMTGAQETQYF. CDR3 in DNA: TGTGCCAGTAGTATGACAGGGGCCCAAGAGACCCAGTACTTC.

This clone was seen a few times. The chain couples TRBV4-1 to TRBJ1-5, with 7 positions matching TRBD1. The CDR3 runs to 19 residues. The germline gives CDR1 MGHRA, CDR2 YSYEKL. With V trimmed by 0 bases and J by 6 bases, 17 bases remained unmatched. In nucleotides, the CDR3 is TGCGCCAGCAGCCAAGATAAGGTGCAGGGGGAAACTCGTGGTCAGCCCCAGCATTTT. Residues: CASSQDKVQGETRGQPQHF.

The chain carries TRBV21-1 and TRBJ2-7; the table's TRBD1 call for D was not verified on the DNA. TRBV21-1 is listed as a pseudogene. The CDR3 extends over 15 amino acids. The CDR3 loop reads CTSSRGRDSPYEQYF. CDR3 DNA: TGTACCAGCAGCAGAGGCCGGGACAGTCCCTACGAGCAGTACTTC.

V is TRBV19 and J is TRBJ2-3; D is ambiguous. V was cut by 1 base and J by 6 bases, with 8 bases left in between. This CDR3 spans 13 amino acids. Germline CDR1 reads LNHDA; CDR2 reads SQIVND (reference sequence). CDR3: CASSIATRDTQYF. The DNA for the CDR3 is TGTGCCAGTAGTATAGCAACCCGTGATACGCAGTATTTT.

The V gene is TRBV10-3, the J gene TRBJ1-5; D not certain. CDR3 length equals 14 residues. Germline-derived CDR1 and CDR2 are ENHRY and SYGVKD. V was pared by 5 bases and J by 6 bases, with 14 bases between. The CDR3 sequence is CAISKSGESQPQHF. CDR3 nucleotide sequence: TGTGCCATCAGTAAATCCGGGGAAAGTCAGCCCCAGCATTTT.

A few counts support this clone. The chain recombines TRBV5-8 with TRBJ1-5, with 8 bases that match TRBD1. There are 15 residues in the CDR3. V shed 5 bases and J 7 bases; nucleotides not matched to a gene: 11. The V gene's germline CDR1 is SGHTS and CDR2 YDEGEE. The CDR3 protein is CASRPRQGAFQPQHF. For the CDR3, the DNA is TGTGCCAGCAGACCCCGGCAGGGGGCTTTCCAGCCCCAGCATTTT.

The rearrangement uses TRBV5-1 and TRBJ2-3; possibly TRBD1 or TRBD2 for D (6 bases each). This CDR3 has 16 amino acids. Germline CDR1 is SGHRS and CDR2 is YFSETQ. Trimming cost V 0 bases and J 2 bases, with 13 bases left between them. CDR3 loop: CASSLGLGGPTDTQYF. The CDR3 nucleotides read TGCGCCAGCAGCTTGGGTTTGGGGGGCCCCACAGATACGCAGTATTTT.

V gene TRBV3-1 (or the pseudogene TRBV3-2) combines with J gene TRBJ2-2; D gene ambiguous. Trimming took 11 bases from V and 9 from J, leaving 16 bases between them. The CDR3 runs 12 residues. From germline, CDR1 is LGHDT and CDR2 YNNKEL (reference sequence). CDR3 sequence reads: CAATSSPRELFF. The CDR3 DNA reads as TGTGCCGCGACGTCTTCTCCCCGGGAGCTGTTTTTT.

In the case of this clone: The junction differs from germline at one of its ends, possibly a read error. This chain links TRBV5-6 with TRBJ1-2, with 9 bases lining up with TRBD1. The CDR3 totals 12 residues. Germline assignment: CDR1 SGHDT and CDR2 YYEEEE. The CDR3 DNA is TGTGCCAGCAGCCGGGACAGGGTGTTAGAACGCTTC. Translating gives CASSRDRVLERF.

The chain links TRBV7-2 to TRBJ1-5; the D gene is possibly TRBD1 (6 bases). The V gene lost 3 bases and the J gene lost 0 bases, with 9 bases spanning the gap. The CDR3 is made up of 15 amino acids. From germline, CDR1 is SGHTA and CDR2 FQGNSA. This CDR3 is CASSFYRDSNQPQHF. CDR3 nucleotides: TGTGCCAGCAGCTTTTACAGGGATAGCAATCAGCCCCAGCATTTT.

CDR3 DNA: TGTGCCATCAGGGCGGCTAGCGGGGTCTACGAGCAGTACTTC. Residues: CAIRAASGVYEQYF. The gene calls are TRBV10-3 and TRBJ2-7, with 9 bases that match TRBD2. Germline loops: CDR1 ENHRY, CDR2 SYGVKD. Trimming removed 6 bases from V and 3 bases from J; junction bases left unmatched: 6. The CDR3 is 14 amino acids.

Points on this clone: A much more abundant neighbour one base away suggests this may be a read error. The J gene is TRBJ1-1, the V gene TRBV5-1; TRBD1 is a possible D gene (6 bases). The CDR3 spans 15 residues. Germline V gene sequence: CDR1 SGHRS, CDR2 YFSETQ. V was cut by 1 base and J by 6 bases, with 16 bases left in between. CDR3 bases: TGCGCCAGCAGCTTGAAAGGGAACAGGGAATCTGAAGCTTTCTTT. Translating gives CASSLKGNRESEAFF. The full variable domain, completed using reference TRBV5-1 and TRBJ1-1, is KAGVTQTPRYLIKTRGQQVTLSCSPISGHRSVSWYQQTPGQGLQFLFEYFSETQRNKGNFPGRFSGRQFSNSRSEMNVSTLELGDSALYLCASSLKGNRESEAFFGQGTRLTVV.

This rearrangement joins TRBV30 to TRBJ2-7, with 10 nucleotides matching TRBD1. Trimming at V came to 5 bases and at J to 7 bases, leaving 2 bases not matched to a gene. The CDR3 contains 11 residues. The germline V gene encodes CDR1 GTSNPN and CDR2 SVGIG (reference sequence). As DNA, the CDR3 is TGTGCCTGGGGACAGGGGGATGAGCAGTACTTC. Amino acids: CAWGQGDEQYF.

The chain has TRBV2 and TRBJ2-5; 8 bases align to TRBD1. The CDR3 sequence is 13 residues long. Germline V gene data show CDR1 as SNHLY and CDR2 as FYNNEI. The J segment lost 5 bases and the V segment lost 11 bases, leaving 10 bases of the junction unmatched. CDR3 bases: TGTGCCTCCCGGGACAGGTCGCGGGAGACCCAGTACTTC. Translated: CASRDRSRETQYF. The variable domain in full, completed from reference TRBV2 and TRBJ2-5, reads EPEVTQTPSHQVTQMGQEVILRCVPISNHLYFYWYRQILGQKVEFLVSFYNNEISEKSEIFDDQFSVERPDGSNFTLKIRSTKLEDSAMYFCASRDRSRETQYFGPGTRLLVL.